This entry lists 9 T cell receptor beta chains sequenced from one sample in a study of cytomegalovirus exposure and HLA in healthy donors. Use of 60 Vbeta and 13 Jbeta primers characterized the PCR. Using immunoSEQ multiplex PCR, the repertoire was profiled, and TCRdb retains in-frame clones only, with some absent. This table has roughly 150,000 clones, 75% appearing once. Sequenced sample: PBMCs. The receptors stem from a man aged 25 to 40 in good health and CMV-seronegative.

This chain joins TRBV4-1 and TRBJ2-7, with D possibly matching TRBD2 (6 bases). CDR1 is MGHRA and CDR2 is YSYEKL in the germline V gene. The CDR3 is made up of 16 amino acids. V was clipped by 2 bases and J by 2 bases, with 16 bases between them. The CDR3 DNA follows: TGCGCCAGCAGCCAATGGTCGTCGGGGGTTCCCTACGAGCAGTACTTC. Translated: CASSQWSSGVPYEQYF.

The J gene is TRBJ2-1, the V gene TRBV28; TRBD2 matches at 15 bases. The junction had 7 bases not matched to a gene; V was cut back by 6 bases and J by 7 bases. This CDR3 spans 16 amino acids. Per the germline V gene, CDR1 is MDHEN and CDR2 is SYDVKM. The CDR3 is CASSRTSGRAWNEQFF. For the CDR3, the DNA is TGTGCCAGCAGCCGGACTAGCGGGAGGGCCTGGAATGAGCAGTTCTTC.

The V gene is TRBV7-9, the J gene TRBJ2-2; 8 bases are shared with TRBD1. Germline values: CDR1 SEHNR, CDR2 FQNEAQ (reference sequence). The CDR3 is made up of 15 amino acids. Trimming at V came to 5 bases and at J to 4 bases, leaving 6 bases not matched to a gene. CDR3 protein: CASSGATGATGELFF. Written as DNA, the CDR3 is TGTGCCAGCAGCGGGGCGACAGGGGCCACCGGGGAGCTGTTTTTT.

The chain uses TRBV6-5 and TRBJ2-2; the D gene is possibly TRBD1 (5 bases). V dropped 6 bases and J dropped 6 bases, with 14 bases sitting between them. Per germline, CDR1 MNHEY and CDR2 SVGAGI. There are 14 residues in the CDR3. Here the CDR3 DNA reads TGTGCCAGCAGACCCCTCCAGGGTGCCGGGGAGCTGTTTTTT. It translates to CASRPLQGAGELFF.

The count of this clone is one. The V and J genes are TRBV9 and TRBJ2-1; 10 nucleotides align to TRBD2. The CDR3 runs to 16 residues. V shed 0 bases and J 8 bases; nucleotides not matched to a gene: 8. Germline CDR1 SGDLS, CDR2 YYNGEE. The DNA for the CDR3 is TGTGCCAGCAGCGTAGATCAGAGCGGGAGGGAGTATGAGCAGTTCTTC. Translation gives CASSVDQSGREYEQFF.

The rearrangement uses TRBV6-5 and TRBJ2-7; TRBD1 agrees at 7 bases. CDR3 length: 15 residues. The J segment lost 4 bases and the V segment lost 0 bases, leaving 6 bases of the junction unmatched. CDR1 MNHEY and CDR2 SVGAGI come from the germline V gene. CDR3 in DNA: TGTGCCAGCAGTTACTCGGGGGACAGTTATTACGAGCAGTACTTC. This gives the protein CASSYSGDSYYEQYF.

The genes are TRBV2 and TRBJ2-3, with 16 bases fitting TRBD2. CDR1 is SNHLY and CDR2 is FYNNEI in the germline V gene. V was pared by 8 bases and J by 8 bases, with 7 bases of the junction left unmatched. The length of the CDR3 is 15 residues. DNA for the CDR3: TGTGCCAGCCCGGGACTAGCGGGAGGGCGAGGTACGCAGTATTTT. Translated: CASPGLAGGRGTQYF.

The rearrangement links TRBV11-2 to TRBJ1-1; tentative D call: TRBD1 (6 bases). Looked up from germline, CDR1 is SGHAT and CDR2 is FQNNGV. V lost 4 bases, J lost 0 bases, and 12 bases lay in between. The CDR3 spans 15 residues. Here the CDR3 DNA reads TGTGCCAGCAGCTCGTACAGGGACATGAACACTGAAGCTTTCTTT. Its translation is CASSSYRDMNTEAFF. The whole variable domain, filled in from reference TRBV11-2 and TRBJ1-1, reads EAGVAQSPRYKIIEKRQSVAFWCNPISGHATLYWYQQILGQGPKLLIQFQNNGVVDDSQLPKDRFSAERLKGVDSTLKIQPAKLEDSAVYLCASSSYRDMNTEAFFGQGTRLTVV.

CDR3 sequence (DNA): TGTGCCAGCAGTCCCCGGGGGGGGGTTGGCAATCAGCCCCAGCATTTT. As protein: CASSPRGGVGNQPQHF. The genes are TRBV27 and TRBJ1-5, with D possibly matching TRBD1 (5 bases). With 5 bases removed from V and 2 bases from J, the gap between germline ends came to 16 bases. This CDR3 is 16 amino acids long. From germline, CDR1 is MNHEY and CDR2 SMNVEV (reference sequence).